This entry lists 5 T cell receptor beta chains sequenced from one sample in a study of graft-versus-host responses after intestinal transplantation. The protocol was immunoSEQ multiplex PCR, while the TCRdb copy is restricted to in-frame clones and leaves out a portion. There are approximately 74,000 clones in the sample; around 93% occur only once, and 0.55% to 0.8% lies in the top ten. This material consisted of PBMCs, taken 98 days after intestinal transplantation. These receptor sequences come from a human patient who received an intestinal transplant, so some T cells may come from the graft donor.

The chain uses TRBV30 and TRBJ2-3; 7 nucleotides match TRBD1. The CDR3 spans 14 residues. After removal of 0 bases from V and 4 bases from J, the junction contained 4 bases not matched to a gene. Germline CDR1 is GTSNPN and CDR2 is SVGIG (reference sequence). The CDR3 protein is CAWSVGQGADTQYF. The CDR3 nucleotides read TGTGCCTGGAGTGTGGGGCAGGGGGCAGATACGCAGTATTTT.

This clone has just a few counts. This chain connects TRBV5-6 to TRBJ1-2; unclear D gene. This CDR3 region has 13 residues. Per germline, CDR1 SGHDT and CDR2 YYEEEE. V dropped 0 bases and J dropped 4 bases, with 7 bases sitting between them. CDR3 in amino acids: CASSLVGSYGYTF. The CDR3 coding sequence is TGTGCCAGCAGCTTGGTCGGGTCCTATGGCTACACCTTC. Supplemented by reference TRBV5-6 and TRBJ1-2, the full variable domain reads DAGVTQSPTHLIKTRGQQVTLRCSPKSGHDTVSWYQQALGQGPQFIFQYYEEEERQRGNFPDRFSGHQFPNYSSELNVNALLLGDSALYLCASSLVGSYGYTFGSGTRLTVV.

This rearrangement joins TRBV6-5 to TRBJ2-6; no clear D. The germline V and J ends were trimmed by 5 bases and 13 bases, with 12 bases remaining between them. CDR1 and CDR2 (germline): MNHEY, SVGAGI. CDR3 size: 12 residues. The CDR3 sequence: CASSGVPRVLTF. In nucleotides, the CDR3 is TGTGCCAGCAGTGGAGTCCCCCGAGTCCTGACTTTC.

The CDR3 DNA sequence: TGTGCCAGCAGTTACGAGGGGCATGATGGCTACACCTTC. As protein: CASSYEGHDGYTF. This chain uses TRBV6-5 with TRBJ1-2; the D gene is possibly TRBD1 (5 bases). The germline CDR1 and CDR2 sequences are MNHEY and SVGAGI. Trimming shortened V by 2 bases and J by 6 bases, and 10 bases separated the two germline ends. CDR3 size: 13 residues.

The chain uses TRBV6-5 and TRBJ2-7; no firm D call. The CDR3 covers 12 residues. Per the germline V gene, CDR1 is MNHEY and CDR2 is SVGAGI. The ends were cut back, 5 bases at V and 2 bases at J, with 7 bases in the middle. The DNA for the CDR3 is TGTGCCAGCAGTGGAATGACCTACGAGCAGTACTTC. Encoded protein: CASSGMTYEQYF.